This TCR beta chain was obtained from a study of patients and donors after allogeneic stem cell transplantation. This clonotype was recorded a few times. TCRdb analysed the RT-PCR reads with MiXCR anew, one entry per CDR3 protein. The sample has fewer than 500,000 distinct CDR3 sequences, around 16% seen once. The CDR3 contains 17 residues. CDR1 and CDR2 (germline): SGDLS, YYNGEE. Unmatched junction bases numbered 9, after V lost 5 bases and J lost 0 bases. The sample comprised blood, either unsorted or a sorted T cell fraction (not recorded which). This chain links TRBV9 with TRBJ2-3; 10 nucleotides align to TRBD2. The clonotype was recovered from a human donor who was either an allogeneic HSCT recipient or a stem cell or donor lymphocyte infusion donor (not recorded which). It is not recorded whose cells these are; they may come from a transplant donor. CDR3 bases: TGTGCCAGCAGTTTCTTTAGCGGGGGGCCGAGCACAGATACGCAGTATTTT. Translating gives CASSFFSGGPSTDTQYF.